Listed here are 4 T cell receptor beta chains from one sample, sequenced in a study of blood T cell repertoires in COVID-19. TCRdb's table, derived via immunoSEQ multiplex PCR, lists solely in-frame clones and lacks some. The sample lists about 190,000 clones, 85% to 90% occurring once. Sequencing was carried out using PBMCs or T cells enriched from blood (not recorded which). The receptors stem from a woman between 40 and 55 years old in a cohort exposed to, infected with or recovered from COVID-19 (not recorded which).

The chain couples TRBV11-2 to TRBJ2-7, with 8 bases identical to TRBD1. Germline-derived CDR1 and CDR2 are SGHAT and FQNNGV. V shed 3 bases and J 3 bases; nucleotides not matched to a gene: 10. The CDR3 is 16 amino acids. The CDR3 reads CASSFDYRGDGYEQYF. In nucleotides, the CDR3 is TGTGCCAGCAGCTTCGATTACAGGGGGGATGGCTACGAGCAGTACTTC. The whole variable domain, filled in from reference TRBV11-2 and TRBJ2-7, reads EAGVAQSPRYKIIEKRQSVAFWCNPISGHATLYWYQQILGQGPKLLIQFQNNGVVDDSQLPKDRFSAERLKGVDSTLKIQPAKLEDSAVYLCASSFDYRGDGYEQYFGPGTRLTVT.

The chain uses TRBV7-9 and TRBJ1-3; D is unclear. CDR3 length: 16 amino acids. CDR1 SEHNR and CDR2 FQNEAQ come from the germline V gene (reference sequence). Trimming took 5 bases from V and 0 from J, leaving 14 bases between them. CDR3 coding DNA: TGTGCCAGCAGCCCTAGTGGCTTTTCCTCTGGAAACACCATATATTTT. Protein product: CASSPSGFSSGNTIYF. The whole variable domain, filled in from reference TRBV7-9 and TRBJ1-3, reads DTGVSQNPRHKITKRGQNVTFRCDPISEHNRLYWYRQTLGQGPEFLTYFQNEAQLEKSRLLSDRFSAERPKGSFSTLEIQRTEQGDSAMYLCASSPSGFSSGNTIYFGEGSWLTVV.

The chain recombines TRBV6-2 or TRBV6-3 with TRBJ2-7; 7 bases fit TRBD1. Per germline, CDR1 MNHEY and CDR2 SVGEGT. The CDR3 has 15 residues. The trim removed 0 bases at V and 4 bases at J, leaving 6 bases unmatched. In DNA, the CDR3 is TGTGCCAGCAGTTACTCGAGGGACAGCAAATACGAGCAGTACTTC. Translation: CASSYSRDSKYEQYF.

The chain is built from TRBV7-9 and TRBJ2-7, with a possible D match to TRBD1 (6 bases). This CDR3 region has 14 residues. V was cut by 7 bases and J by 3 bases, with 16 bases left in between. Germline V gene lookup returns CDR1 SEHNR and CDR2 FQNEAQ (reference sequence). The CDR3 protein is CASNPLTGVYEQYF. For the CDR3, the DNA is TGTGCCAGCAACCCTTTGACAGGCGTCTACGAGCAGTACTTC. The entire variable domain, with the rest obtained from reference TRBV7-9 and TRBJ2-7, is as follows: DTGVSQNPRHKITKRGQNVTFRCDPISEHNRLYWYRQTLGQGPEFLTYFQNEAQLEKSRLLSDRFSAERPKGSFSTLEIQRTEQGDSAMYLCASNPLTGVYEQYFGPGTRLTVT.